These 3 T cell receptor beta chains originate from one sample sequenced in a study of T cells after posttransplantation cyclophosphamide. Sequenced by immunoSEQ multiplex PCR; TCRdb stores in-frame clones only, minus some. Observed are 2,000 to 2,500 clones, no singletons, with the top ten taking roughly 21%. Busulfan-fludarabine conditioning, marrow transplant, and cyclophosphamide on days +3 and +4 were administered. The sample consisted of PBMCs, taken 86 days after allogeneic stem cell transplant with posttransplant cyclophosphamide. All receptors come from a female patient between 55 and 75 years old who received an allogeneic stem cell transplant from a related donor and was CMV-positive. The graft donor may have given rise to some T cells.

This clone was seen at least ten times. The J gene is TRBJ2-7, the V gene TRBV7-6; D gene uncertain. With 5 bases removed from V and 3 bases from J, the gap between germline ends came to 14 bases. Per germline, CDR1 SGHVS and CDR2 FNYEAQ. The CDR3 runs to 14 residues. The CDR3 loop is CASSPRRSYYEQYF. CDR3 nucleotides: TGTGCCAGCAGCCCTAGAAGGAGTTACTACGAGCAGTACTTC. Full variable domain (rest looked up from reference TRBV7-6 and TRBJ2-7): GAGVSQSPRYKVTKRGQDVALRCDPISGHVSLYWYRQALGQGPEFLTYFNYEAQQDKSGLPNDRFSAERPEGSISTLTIQRTEQRDSAMYRCASSPRRSYYEQYFGPGTRLTVT.

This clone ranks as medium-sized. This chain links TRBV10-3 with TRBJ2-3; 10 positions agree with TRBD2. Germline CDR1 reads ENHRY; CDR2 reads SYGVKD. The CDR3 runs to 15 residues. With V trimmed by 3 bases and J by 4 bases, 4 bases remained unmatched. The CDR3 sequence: CAISDQRGGPDTQYF. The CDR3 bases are TGTGCCATCAGTGATCAGCGGGGGGGACCAGATACGCAGTATTTT.

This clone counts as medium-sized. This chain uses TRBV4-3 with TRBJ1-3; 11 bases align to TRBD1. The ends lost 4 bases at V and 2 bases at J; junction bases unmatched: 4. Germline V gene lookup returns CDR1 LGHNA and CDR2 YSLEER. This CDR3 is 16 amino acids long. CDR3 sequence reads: CASSPADRGPGNTIYF. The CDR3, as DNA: TGCGCCAGCAGCCCCGCGGACAGGGGGCCTGGAAACACCATATATTTT.